Listed here is a single T cell receptor beta chain. Its specific antigen is unknown. Qualities for individual bases were not recorded, and no much larger clone is one base off. Sample time point, as interpreted from the label and publication: tumor resected at nephrectomy. The treatment or condition tag for this specimen amounts to: treatment-naive control, cytoreductive nephrectomy. Control tumors were obtained from treatment-naive renal cell carcinoma patients in whom cytoreductive nephrectomy was performed without prior radiation. Every patient's renal cell carcinoma showed clear cell pathology. Control tumors used for TCR sequencing came from several females and 10 or so males, resected 2011 to 2014, with median age 57 years (range 40 to 82). Tumors were mechanically dissociated, digested with collagenase/hyaluronidase at 37 °C, processed in gentleMACS C tubes, and stored in liquid nitrogen. The QIAamp DNA Blood Mini Kit (Qiagen) was used to prepare genomic DNA for TCR sequencing. The analyses included just those samples that passed every quality control check.

The CDR3 runs 14 amino acids, cysteine and phenylalanine included. Only the CDR3 portion is preserved as DNA: 42 bases, with reading frame beginning at the first base. The germline V gene encodes CDR1 SEHNR and CDR2 FQNEAQ (reference sequence). At the junction V is shortened by 2 bases and J by 7 bases; bases outside the gene matches: 3. The record originates from a study of radiation and T cells in renal cell carcinoma (dated by TCRdb to about 2020). About the investigation overall: TCR beta sequencing covered 55 or so samples in total, comprising some 25 tumors and approximately 27 peripheral blood samples. Across all 50 or so samples, 4,016,671 unique CDR3 nucleotide sequences, encoding 2,658,974 unique CDR3 amino acid sequences, were identified. Results and caveats for the whole study, not just this receptor: The single-armed trial design could not address effects of radiation dose or scheduling on the TCR repertoire. Higher TCR clonality was observed in irradiated tumors than in controls, with an average of approximately 50% of the repertoire accounted for by the top 100 clonotypes, compared with approximately 43% in nephrectomy-only tumors. Compared with control tumors, irradiated tumors had a greater number of dominant CDR3 motifs, and those motifs took up a bigger portion of the repertoire. Because only small tumor regions of around 1 g were available, intratumoral heterogeneity was not captured.

TCR beta libraries were generated from genomic DNA with the immunoSEQ kit, following the manufacturer's recommendations. To prepare the libraries, a first multiplex PCR with proprietary primers was run, followed by a second PCR that added unique barcodes, and a bead cleanup was done after each round. Each sample batch included a kit-provided positive control reaction and a negative control reaction. The final libraries underwent checking on an Agilent 4200 TapeStation D1000 ScreenTape, volumetric pooling, and quantification by qPCR. Sequencing ran on an Illumina NextSeq500 with a MidOutput 150-cycle cartridge, using 156 Read1 and 15 Index1 cycles with kit custom primers. The pooled library was loaded at around 0.93 pM with about 18% PhiX control spiked in. Processing in the source paper ran as follows. Vendor-processed data were analyzed in R, and a clonotype was defined as all T cells sharing the same CDR3 nucleotide sequence. In the clone abundance analyses, frequencies in each sample were normalized to that sample's 10,000 most abundant clones. Public T cell clones, averaging fewer than five per sample, were removed before analysis. Dominant motif analysis used ImmunoMap with the PAM10 matrix, gap penalty 30 and homology threshold 0.3; motifs with cumulative frequency at least 0.01 counted as dominant. TCRdb mirrors the immuneACCESS table, restricted to in-frame sequences. Some clones are absent from its copies; in checked studies, under half trace to an unresolved V gene, and the reason for the others is unknown. D and trimming were read from the DNA, whereas the V and J calls and clone size are those reported in that table. The sample contains around 17,000 clones, 58% of them found a single time. About 10% of the sample lies in the top ten.

The clonotype comes from a man aged 40-49 years with renal cell carcinoma. The sequenced sample was tumor tissue, obtained from a patient whose treatment was nephrectomy without radiotherapy. The chain was built from TRBV7-9 and TRBJ1-5; TRBD1 fits 9 bases in the junction. In nucleotide form, the sequence is TGTGCCAGCAGCTTAATGGGACAGGGCCAGCCCCAGCATTTT. Its coded protein is CASSLMGQGQPQHF. Reference TRBV7-9 and TRBJ1-5 genes cover what lies past the CDR3, so the full variable domain is DTGVSQNPRHKITKRGQNVTFRCDPISEHNRLYWYRQTLGQGPEFLTYFQNEAQLEKSRLLSDRFSAERPKGSFSTLEIQRTEQGDSAMYLCASSLMGQGQPQHFGDGTRLSIL.